This TCR beta chain is from a study of tumor-infiltrating lymphocytes in primary liver carcinoma. Whole-study results and caveats: Tumor-adjacent and tumor-blood pairs showed less overlap than tumor region pairs.

Synthesis of TCR beta cDNA was carried out from 500 ng total RNA with a constant-region primer. Amplification in three nested multiplex PCR rounds with slightly modified ARM-PCR gave rise to TCR beta libraries. Investigators reported that the first two PCR rounds, at 10 cycles each, used TRBV1-TRBV30 forward primers with a C-beta reverse primer. TCRdb re-called the multiplex PCR reads with MiXCR, one entry per CDR3 protein. The data hold approximately 110,000 distinct CDR3 sequences, with roughly three fifths observed a single time. Co-extracted RNA and DNA came from roughly 20-30 mg of unsorted bulk tissue. Over 85% viable tumor cells were present in every tumor sample. In its sample, this clonotype was seen a few times. Its target is unknown. Trimming shortened V by 1 base and J by 0 bases, and 10 bases separated the two germline ends. The CDR3 length is 16 residues. Germline-derived CDR1 and CDR2 are SEHNR and FQNEAQ (reference sequence).

V usage is TRBV7-9 and J usage is TRBJ2-1; possibly TRBD2 for D (6 bases). The receptor comes from a woman in her sixties with primary liver carcinoma and hepatitis B virus infection. The sequenced sample was liver tumor tissue from sampling region 1. Subset described: tumor region T1, superior pole. CDR3 nucleotides: TGTGCCAGCAGCTTAGGTTGGGAGGCCTCCTACAATGAGCAGTTCTTC. Translating it yields CASSLGWEASYNEQFF.